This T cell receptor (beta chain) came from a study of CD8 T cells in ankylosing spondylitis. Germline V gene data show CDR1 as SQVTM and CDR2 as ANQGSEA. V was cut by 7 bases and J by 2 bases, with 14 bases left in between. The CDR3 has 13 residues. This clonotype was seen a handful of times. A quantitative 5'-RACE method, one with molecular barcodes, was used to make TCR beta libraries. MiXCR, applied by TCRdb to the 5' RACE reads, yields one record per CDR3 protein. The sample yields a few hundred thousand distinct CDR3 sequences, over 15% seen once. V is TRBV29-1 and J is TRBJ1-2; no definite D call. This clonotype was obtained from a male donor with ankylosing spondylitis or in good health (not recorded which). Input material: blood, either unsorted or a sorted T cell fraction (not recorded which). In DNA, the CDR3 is TGCAGCGCCCCAACAAGGAACAACTATGGCTACACCTTC. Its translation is CSAPTRNNYGYTF.